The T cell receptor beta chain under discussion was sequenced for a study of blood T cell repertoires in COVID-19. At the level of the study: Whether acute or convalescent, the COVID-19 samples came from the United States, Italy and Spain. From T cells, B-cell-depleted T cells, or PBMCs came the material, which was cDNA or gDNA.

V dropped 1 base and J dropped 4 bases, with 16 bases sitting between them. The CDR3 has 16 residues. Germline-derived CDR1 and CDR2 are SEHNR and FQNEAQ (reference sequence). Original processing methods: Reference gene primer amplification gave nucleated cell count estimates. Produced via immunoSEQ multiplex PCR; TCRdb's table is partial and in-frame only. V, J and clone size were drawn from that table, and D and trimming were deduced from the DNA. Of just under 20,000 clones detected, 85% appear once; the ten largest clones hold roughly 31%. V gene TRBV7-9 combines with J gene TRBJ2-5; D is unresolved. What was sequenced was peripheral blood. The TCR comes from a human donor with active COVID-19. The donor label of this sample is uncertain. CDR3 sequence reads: CASSLEAAAQGETQYF. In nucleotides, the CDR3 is TGTGCCAGCAGCTTAGAGGCGGCAGCCCAAGGAGAGACCCAGTACTTC.